This TCR beta chain derives from a study of blood T cell repertoires in COVID-19. Study overall: Samples representing acute and convalescent COVID-19 were sourced from the United States, Italy and Spain. The cDNA or gDNA used as material had been derived from T cells, B-cell-depleted T cells, or PBMCs.

Authors' methods: Amplification from reference gene primers served as the basis for estimated nucleated cell counts. The table came from immunoSEQ multiplex PCR; TCRdb's copy has only in-frame clones and leaves some out. The DNA gave D and trimming, while V, J and clone size come from that table. Here the sample spans 100,000 to 150,000 clones, around three quarters being singletons. From germline, CDR1 is KGHDR and CDR2 SFDVKD. This CDR3 spans 19 amino acids. Trimming stripped 0 bases from V and 3 bases from J, with 23 bases between. The clonotype was recovered from a man in his fifties or sixties with active or convalescent COVID-19. The sequencing input was peripheral blood. The V call is TRBV24-1, the J call TRBJ2-7; D unresolved. The CDR3 DNA reads as TGTGCCACCAGTGATTTGAGCCCGTCGCAATTGGGCCAGGTCTACGAGCAGTACTTC. The encoded protein is CATSDLSPSQLGQVYEQYF.